This TCR beta chain stems from a study of T cell repertoires in cytomegalovirus infection. Study at large: Selected CMV epitopes included recently identified HLA-C-restricted ones as well as well-studied HLA-B-restricted ones. Signatures in public TCR beta sequences pointed to both CMV infection and matching HLA type. Whole-study results and caveats: In two of eight donors, the top clonotype was HLA-C-restricted CMV-specific.

Looked up from germline, CDR1 is SGHTA and CDR2 is FQGNSA. V was pared by 0 bases and J by 3 bases, with 6 bases between. CDR3 size: 13 residues. TCRdb used MiXCR to reprocess the reads, holding one entry per CDR3 protein. The table records under 500,000 distinct CDR3 sequences, 40% to 50% of them present only once. Only a few counts were recorded for this clonotype. Its antigen is not known. The receptor was isolated from a human donor in good health (CMV status not recorded). Some clones in this sample may be carry-over from other donors' samples. This material consisted of cultured PBMCs, taken from culture after CMV antigen stimulation. V and J are TRBV7-2 and TRBJ2-7, with unresolved D. For the CDR3, the DNA is TGTGCCAGCAGCTTAGCGGCTCTCTACGAGCAGTACTTC. Translating it yields CASSLAALYEQYF.